This TCR beta chain was found in a study of T-cell memory formation after mild COVID-19. TCRdb re-analysed the 5' RACE reads in MiXCR, keeping a single row per CDR3 protein. Here the sample spans 110,000 to 150,000 distinct CDR3 sequences, about 23% being singletons. There are 15 residues in the CDR3. Germline loops: CDR1 LGHDT, CDR2 YNNKEL (reference sequence). V shed 0 bases and J shed 4 bases, with 12 bases lying between them. This clonotype occurred a few times. The TCR comes from an adult woman who had mild COVID-19 (a few samples of this study predate the infection). Cell type and time point are not known. V gene TRBV3-1 combines with J gene TRBJ1-1; D is perhaps TRBD1 (6 bases). The sample was PBMCs or a T cell subset sorted from them (not recorded which). The CDR3 DNA reads TGTGCCAGCAGCCAAGATCAGGGGTCGGGCACTGAAGCTTTCTTT. Protein product: CASSQDQGSGTEAFF.